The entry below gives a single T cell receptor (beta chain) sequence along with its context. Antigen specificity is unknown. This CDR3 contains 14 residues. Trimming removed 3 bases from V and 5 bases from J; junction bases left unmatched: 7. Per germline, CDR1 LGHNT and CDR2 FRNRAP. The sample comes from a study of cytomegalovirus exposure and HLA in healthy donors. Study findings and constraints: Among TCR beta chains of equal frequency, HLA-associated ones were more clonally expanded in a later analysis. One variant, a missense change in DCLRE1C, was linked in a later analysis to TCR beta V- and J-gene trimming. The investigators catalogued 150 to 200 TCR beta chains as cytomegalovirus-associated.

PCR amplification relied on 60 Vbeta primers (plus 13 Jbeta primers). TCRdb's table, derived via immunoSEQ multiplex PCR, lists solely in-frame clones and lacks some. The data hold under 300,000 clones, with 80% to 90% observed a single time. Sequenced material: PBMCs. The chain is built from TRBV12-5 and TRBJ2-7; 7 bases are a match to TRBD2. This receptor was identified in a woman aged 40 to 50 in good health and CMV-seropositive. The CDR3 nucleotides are TGTGCTAGTGGTTTAGGGAGGGAGTCCGACGAGCAGTACTTC. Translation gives CASGLGRESDEQYF. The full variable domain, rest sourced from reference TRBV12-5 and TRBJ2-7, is DARVTQTPRHKVTEMGQEVTMRCQPILGHNTVFWYRQTMMQGLELLAYFRNRAPLDDSGMPKDRFSAEMPDATLATLKIQPSEPRDSAVYFCASGLGRESDEQYFGPGTRLTVT.